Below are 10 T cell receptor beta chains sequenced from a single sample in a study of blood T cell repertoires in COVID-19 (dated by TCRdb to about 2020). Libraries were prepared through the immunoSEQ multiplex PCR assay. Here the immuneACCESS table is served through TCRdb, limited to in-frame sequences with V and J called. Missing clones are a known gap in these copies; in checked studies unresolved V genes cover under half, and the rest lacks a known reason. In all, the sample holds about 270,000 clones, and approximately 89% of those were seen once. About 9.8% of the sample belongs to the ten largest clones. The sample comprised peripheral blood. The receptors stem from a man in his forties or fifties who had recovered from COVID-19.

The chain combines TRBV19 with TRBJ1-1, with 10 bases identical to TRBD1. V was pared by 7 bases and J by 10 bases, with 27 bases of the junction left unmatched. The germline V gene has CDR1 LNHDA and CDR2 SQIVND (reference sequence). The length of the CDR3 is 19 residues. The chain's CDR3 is CASNSPATGGAKGSSGAFF. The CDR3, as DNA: TGTGCCAGTAATTCGCCCGCGACAGGGGGCGCGAAGGGGTCGTCCGGAGCTTTCTTT.

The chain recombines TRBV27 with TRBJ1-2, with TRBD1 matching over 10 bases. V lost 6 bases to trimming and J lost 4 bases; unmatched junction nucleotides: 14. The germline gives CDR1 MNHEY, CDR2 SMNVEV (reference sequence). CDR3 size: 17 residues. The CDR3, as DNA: TGTGCCAGCAGAACGAACGTCCGGGACAGGGGAAGCTATGGCTACACCTTC. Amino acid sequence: CASRTNVRDRGSYGYTF.

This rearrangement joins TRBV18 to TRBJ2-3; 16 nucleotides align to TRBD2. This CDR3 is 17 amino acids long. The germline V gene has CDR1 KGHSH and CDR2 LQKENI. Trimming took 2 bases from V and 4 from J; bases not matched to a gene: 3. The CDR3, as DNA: TGTGCCAGCTCACCAATGGGACTAGCGGGAGGGCCAGATACGCAGTATTTT. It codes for CASSPMGLAGGPDTQYF.

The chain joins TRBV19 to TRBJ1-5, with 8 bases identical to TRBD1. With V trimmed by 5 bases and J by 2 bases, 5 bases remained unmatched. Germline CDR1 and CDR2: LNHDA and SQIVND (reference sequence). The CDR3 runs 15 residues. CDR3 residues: CASSWGTGRNQPQHF. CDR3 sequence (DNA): TGTGCCAGTAGTTGGGGGACAGGTCGCAATCAGCCCCAGCATTTT.

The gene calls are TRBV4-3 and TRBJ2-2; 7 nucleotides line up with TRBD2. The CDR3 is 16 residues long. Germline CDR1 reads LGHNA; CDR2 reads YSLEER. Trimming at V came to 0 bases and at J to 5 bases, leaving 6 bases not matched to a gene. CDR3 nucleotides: TGCGCCAGCAGCCAAGAATTGCTCGGGGGGACCGGGGAGCTGTTTTTT. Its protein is CASSQELLGGTGELFF.

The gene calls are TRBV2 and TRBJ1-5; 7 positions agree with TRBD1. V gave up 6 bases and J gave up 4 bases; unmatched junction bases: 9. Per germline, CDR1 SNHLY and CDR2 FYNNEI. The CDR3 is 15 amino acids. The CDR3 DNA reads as TGTGCCAGCAGGGCAAGGGACAGTCGGAATCAGCCCCAGCATTTT. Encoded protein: CASRARDSRNQPQHF.

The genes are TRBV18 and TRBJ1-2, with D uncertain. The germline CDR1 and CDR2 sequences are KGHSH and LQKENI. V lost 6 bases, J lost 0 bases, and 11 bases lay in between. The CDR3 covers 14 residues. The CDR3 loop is CASSLYGANYGYTF. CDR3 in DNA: TGTGCCAGCTCCCTGTATGGAGCTAACTATGGCTACACCTTC.

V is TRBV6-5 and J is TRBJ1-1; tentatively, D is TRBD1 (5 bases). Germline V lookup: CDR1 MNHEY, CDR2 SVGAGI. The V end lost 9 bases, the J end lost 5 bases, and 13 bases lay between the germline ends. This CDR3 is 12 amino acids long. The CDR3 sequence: CASGGWGTEAFF. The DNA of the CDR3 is TGTGCCAGTGGGGGGTGGGGGACTGAAGCTTTCTTT.

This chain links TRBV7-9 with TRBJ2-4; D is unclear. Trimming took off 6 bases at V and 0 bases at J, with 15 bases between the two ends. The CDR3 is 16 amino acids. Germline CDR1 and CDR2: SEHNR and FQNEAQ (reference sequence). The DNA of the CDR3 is TGTGCCAGCAGTCCTCTGGCGGTCTTAGCCAAAAACATTCAGTACTTC. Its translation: CASSPLAVLAKNIQYF.

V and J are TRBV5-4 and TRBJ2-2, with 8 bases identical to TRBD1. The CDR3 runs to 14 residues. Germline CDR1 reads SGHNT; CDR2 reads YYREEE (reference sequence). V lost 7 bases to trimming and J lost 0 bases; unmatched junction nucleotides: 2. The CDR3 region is CASRDRPNTGELFF. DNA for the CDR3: TGTGCCAGCCGGGACAGGCCGAACACCGGGGAGCTGTTTTTT.